Below are 17 T cell receptor beta chains sequenced from a single sample in a study of blood T cells in healthy people across ages. Primers used in a second PCR of about 7 to 11 cycles were a sample-barcoded 5' primer and a J-beta primer mix. Using its own MiXCR run on the 5' RACE reads, TCRdb lists one record per CDR3 protein. The sample has under 950,000 distinct CDR3 sequences; about a fifth are singletons. Sample: blood. These TCRs come from a man in his 70s in good health.

This chain uses TRBV28 with TRBJ1-2, with 8 nucleotides matching TRBD1. J was trimmed by 5 bases and V by 3 bases; bases with no gene match: 5. Germline CDR1 is MDHEN and CDR2 is SYDVKM. The CDR3 runs to 14 residues. CDR3 nucleotide sequence: TGTGCCAGCAGTTTGGACAGGGCAGGGTATGGCTACACCTTC. Translating gives CASSLDRAGYGYTF.

The chain uses TRBV12-3 or TRBV12-4 and TRBJ2-5; TRBD1 is a possible D gene (6 bases). Trimming shortened V by 6 bases and J by 5 bases, and 13 bases separated the two germline ends. CDR3 length equals 13 residues. CDR3 in amino acids: CASRAGDLETQYF. The CDR3 DNA reads TGTGCCAGCAGAGCAGGGGACCTCGAGACCCAGTACTTC.

The rearrangement joins TRBV4-3 to TRBJ1-4; D unclear. Between the trimmed V and J ends, which lost 2 bases and 0 bases, there was a span of 7 bases. The CDR3 has 15 residues. Germline CDR1 reads LGHNA; CDR2 reads YSLEER. CDR3 in DNA: TGCGCCAGCAGCCAAAGCTCAGCAACTAATGAAAAACTGTTTTTT. This encodes CASSQSSATNEKLFF.

This clonotype was detected only a few times. The rearrangement joins TRBV5-1 to TRBJ2-5; D remains ambiguous. The better agreement between TRBJ2-7 and the DNA end casts doubt on the J call. Germline V gene sequence: CDR1 SGHRS, CDR2 YFSETQ. This CDR3 contains 15 residues. The CDR3 region is CASSFGQDDSYEQYF. The CDR3 DNA follows: TGCGCCAGCAGCTTTGGTCAGGATGACTCCTACGAGCAGTACTTC.

The chain uses TRBV12-3 or TRBV12-4 and TRBJ2-5, with D possibly being TRBD1 (6 bases). The CDR3 is 13 amino acids. Trimming removed 4 bases from V and 11 bases from J, with 17 bases in between. The CDR3, as DNA: TGTGCCAGCAGTTATGCCACAGGGTTGGGGCAGTACTTC. Its protein product is CASSYATGLGQYF.

In this sample, this clonotype turned up a few times. The rearrangement uses TRBV12-3 or TRBV12-4 and TRBJ2-5, with TRBD1 as a possible D gene (5 bases). The closer fit of TRBJ2-1 to the DNA end suggests the J call may be wrong. The CDR3 loop spans 14 amino acids. The CDR3: CASSFTRVGNEQFF. For the CDR3, the DNA is TGTGCCAGCAGTTTTACCAGGGTGGGCAATGAGCAGTTCTTC.

This clonotype has at least ten counts. The J gene is TRBJ1-1, the V gene TRBV29-1, with D perhaps matching TRBD1 (6 bases). CDR3 length equals 13 residues. V shed 7 bases and J shed 2 bases, with 14 bases lying between them. Germline V lookup: CDR1 SQVTM, CDR2 ANQGSEA. The CDR3 here is CSAMGQENTEAFF. CDR3 bases: TGCAGCGCCATGGGACAAGAAAACACTGAAGCTTTCTTT. The whole variable domain, remainder taken from reference TRBV29-1 and TRBJ1-1, is SAVISQKPSRDICQRGTSLTIQCQVDSQVTMMFWYRQQPGQSLTLIATANQGSEATYESGFVIDKFPISRPNLTFSTLTVSNMSPEDSSIYLCSAMGQENTEAFFGQGTRLTVV.

The V gene is TRBV20-1, the J gene TRBJ2-1; TRBD1 is a possible D gene (5 bases). The ends were cut back, 1 base at V and 6 bases at J, with 16 bases in the middle. This CDR3 has 15 residues. CDR1 and CDR2 (germline): DFQATT, SNEGSKA (reference sequence). As DNA, the CDR3 is TGCAGTGCTAGAGTAAGCCAGGGTCACGGCAATGAGCAGTTCTTC. Its translation: CSARVSQGHGNEQFF.

This clonotype was observed a few times. The chain uses TRBV12-3 or TRBV12-4 and TRBJ2-4, with D perhaps matching TRBD1 (5 bases). The CDR3 sequence is 15 residues long. Trimming removed 3 bases at V and 1 base at J, with 10 bases between. The CDR3 nucleotides are TGTGCCAGCAGTTTTAGCTCAGGGGCCAAAAACATTCAGTACTTC. Protein product: CASSFSSGAKNIQYF.

This clonotype was picked up a small number of times. This chain joins TRBV29-1 and TRBJ2-5; TRBD2 agrees at 13 bases. Germline CDR1 and CDR2: SQVTM and ANQGSEA. The CDR3 totals 16 residues. V lost 6 bases and J lost 5; bases outside the gene matches: 12. In nucleotides, the CDR3 is TGCAGCGTGGGCGGACTAGCGGGAGTTTTTCGGGAGACCCAGTACTTC. It encodes CSVGGLAGVFRETQYF.

This clonotype appeared many times. The chain joins TRBV6-1 to TRBJ2-2, with 8 bases lining up with TRBD1. Germline V gives CDR1 MNHNS, CDR2 SASEGT. V was clipped by 8 bases and J by 5 bases; unmatched bases: 7. The CDR3 covers 14 residues. The CDR3 reads CASHDRGWTGELFF. Here the CDR3 DNA reads TGTGCCAGCCACGACAGGGGATGGACCGGGGAGCTGTTTTTT.

The chain carries TRBV20-1 and TRBJ1-5; D not resolved. The CDR3 runs 14 residues. The V gene's germline CDR1 is DFQATT and CDR2 SNEGSKA (reference sequence). V gave up 0 bases and J gave up 1 base, with 7 bases separating them. This CDR3 is CSARDLDSNQPQHF. CDR3 in DNA: TGCAGTGCTAGAGATCTGGACAGCAATCAGCCCCAGCATTTT.

The CDR3 nucleotides are TGTGCCAGCAGTCCTGACAGGGGGTCCACAGATACGCAGTATTTT. It encodes CASSPDRGSTDTQYF. V gene TRBV7-2 combines with J gene TRBJ2-3, with 9 bases fitting TRBD1. CDR3 size: 15 residues. Germline CDR1 is SGHTA and CDR2 is FQGNSA. V shed 6 bases, J shed 2 bases, and the junction held 6 bases outside the gene matches.

This clonotype was detected only a few times. V and J are TRBV20-1 and TRBJ2-3; TRBD2 matches at 9 bases. This CDR3 has 15 residues. Unmatched junction bases numbered 7, after V lost 1 base and J lost 5 bases. CDR1 and CDR2 (germline): DFQATT, SNEGSKA (reference sequence). The CDR3 loop reads CSARVAGAPLDTQYF. As DNA, the CDR3 is TGCAGTGCTAGAGTAGCGGGGGCCCCGTTAGATACGCAGTATTTT.

This clonotype has only a few counts. This chain uses TRBV5-1 with TRBJ1-5; D gene uncertain. The V and J ends lost 7 bases and 0 bases respectively, with 20 bases between them. In germline, CDR1 is SGHRS, CDR2 YFSETQ. The CDR3 consists of 17 residues. This CDR3 reads CASGKNWAEYSNQPQHF. The CDR3 DNA reads TGCGCCAGCGGCAAAAACTGGGCGGAGTATAGCAATCAGCCCCAGCATTTT. The full variable domain, rest sourced from reference TRBV5-1 and TRBJ1-5, is KAGVTQTPRYLIKTRGQQVTLSCSPISGHRSVSWYQQTPGQGLQFLFEYFSETQRNKGNFPGRFSGRQFSNSRSEMNVSTLELGDSALYLCASGKNWAEYSNQPQHFGDGTRLSIL.

The chain carries TRBV12-3 or TRBV12-4 and TRBJ1-2; D gene unclear. CDR3 length: 15 residues. Trimming left V 8 bases short and J 0 bases short, with 16 bases between. CDR3 bases: TGTGCCAGCGGGCGGGGAGGGCAGCCTAACTATGGCTACACCTTC. Translated: CASGRGGQPNYGYTF.

This clonotype has only a few counts. The chain is built from TRBV12-3 or TRBV12-4 and TRBJ2-3, with 12 bases matching TRBD2. The CDR3 is made up of 17 amino acids. V lost 1 base to trimming and J lost 0 bases; unmatched junction nucleotides: 2. DNA for the CDR3: TGTGCCAGCAGTTTAGGAGGGACTAGCGGGAGCACAGATACGCAGTATTTT. Translation gives CASSLGGTSGSTDTQYF.